One and the same sample provided the 23 T cell receptor beta chains below, sequenced in a study of Graves' ophthalmopathy and Graves' hyperthyroidism. The authors amplified TCR beta CDR3 regions from RNA transcripts. First-round RT-PCR employed HTBI primers, with a second-round multiplex PCR after it. TCRdb re-derived calls from the multiplex PCR reads in MiXCR, one entry per CDR3 protein. The sample records about 50,000 distinct CDR3 sequences, roughly half being singletons. Sequenced input: peripheral blood. The receptors originated from an adult woman with Graves' ophthalmopathy.

The sample holds many counts of this clonotype. A much larger clone lies a single base off, so this may be a read error. The chain combines TRBV4-1 with TRBJ2-1; the D gene is possibly TRBD2 (6 bases). V was pared by 1 base and J by 9 bases, with 10 bases between. The germline gives CDR1 MGHRA, CDR2 YSYEKL. CDR3 size: 13 residues. The CDR3 loop is CASSQGTMSEQFF. CDR3 bases: TGCGCCAGCAGCCAAGGGACTATGAGTGAGCAGTTCTTC.

The chain joins TRBV10-3 to TRBJ2-1; D is unclear. With 6 bases removed from V and 6 bases from J, the gap between germline ends came to 12 bases. This CDR3 is built from 13 residues. In germline, CDR1 is ENHRY, CDR2 SYGVKD. DNA of the CDR3: TGTGCCATCAGCGTGAGTAACGGCAATGAGCAGTTCTTC. This gives the protein CAISVSNGNEQFF.

About this clonotype itself: It is likely a read error, because the conserved phenylalanine at the end of the CDR3 is missing. The gene calls are TRBV15 and TRBJ2-3, with 9 bases aligning to TRBD2. The CDR3 contains 13 residues. The V gene's germline CDR1 is LNHNV and CDR2 YYDKDF (reference sequence). The V segment lost 3 bases and the J segment 12 bases; nucleotides outside the gene matches: 7. The CDR3: CATSSIAGETQYY. The CDR3 DNA follows: TGTGCCACCAGCAGCATAGCGGGAGAGACCCAGTATTAT.

This clonotype came up many times. Since a much larger clone is just one base distant, this may be a read error. V usage is TRBV20-1 and J usage is TRBJ2-7; TRBD1 agrees at 10 bases. J gave up 2 bases and V 3 bases, and 13 bases lay outside the gene matches. Per the germline V gene, CDR1 is DFQATT and CDR2 is SNEGSKA (reference sequence). CDR3 length equals 17 residues. CDR3 in DNA: TGCAGTGCTAGGGGACAGGGGAGACGCCGGAGCGCCTACGAGCAGTACTTC. Translating it yields CSARGQGRRRSAYEQYF.

The chain employs TRBV2 and TRBJ2-7; TRBD2 matches 8 bases. This CDR3 has 13 amino acids. Germline-derived CDR1 and CDR2 are SNHLY and FYNNEI. V gave up 8 bases and J gave up 6 bases; unmatched junction bases: 9. The CDR3 nucleotides are TGTGCCAGCGGTAGCCGGGGGGGTGCCGAGCAGTACTTC. It codes for CASGSRGGAEQYF.

As regards this clonotype: An end of the junction differs from the germline gene, which may be a read error. The J gene is TRBJ2-3, the V gene TRBV20-1, with TRBD1 matching over 7 bases. The CDR3 runs 14 residues. Germline CDR1 DFQATT, CDR2 SNEGSKA (reference sequence). This CDR3 reads CSAPPGQSAGTQCF. CDR3 in DNA: TGCAGTGCTCCACCGGGACAGTCGGCAGGTACGCAGTGTTTT.

This clonotype was observed many times. The chain links TRBV19 to TRBJ1-5; D is perhaps TRBD1 (5 bases). The CDR3 is 15 amino acids. Trimming pared 1 base from V and 3 bases from J, leaving 10 bases between. Germline V gene data show CDR1 as LNHDA and CDR2 as SQIVND (reference sequence). The DNA for the CDR3 is TGTGCCAGTAGTATAGCCCCAGGGTCCAATCAGCCCCAGCATTTT. It specifies CASSIAPGSNQPQHF.

This clonotype was observed many times. The chain uses TRBV20-1 and TRBJ2-7; perhaps D is TRBD1 or TRBD2 (5 bases each). Germline-derived CDR1 and CDR2 are DFQATT and SNEGSKA (reference sequence). The V gene lost 0 bases and the J gene lost 2 bases, with 20 bases spanning the gap. The CDR3 extends over 17 amino acids. This chain's CDR3 is CSARDLGQGENPYEQYF. CDR3 DNA: TGCAGTGCTAGAGATCTCGGGCAGGGAGAAAATCCCTACGAGCAGTACTTC.

The chain recombines TRBV11-2 with TRBJ2-3; no clear D. Trimming removed 5 bases at V and 8 bases at J, with 17 bases between. The CDR3 extends over 14 amino acids. CDR1 is SGHAT, CDR2 FQNNGV, per germline. CDR3 residues: CASSQMGKYGTQYF. In DNA form, the CDR3 reads TGTGCCAGCAGCCAGATGGGTAAGTACGGTACGCAGTATTTT.

On this clonotype: With a much larger clone just one base away, this may be a read error. The rearrangement links TRBV30 to TRBJ2-5, with D unclear. The CDR3 has 13 amino acids. Germline CDR1 GTSNPN, CDR2 SVGIG (reference sequence). CDR3 in amino acids: CAWRDHNQEIQYF. DNA for the CDR3: TGTGCCTGGAGGGACCATAACCAAGAGATCCAGTACTTC.

Details on this clonotype: A much larger clonotype is one base distant, so this may be a read error. The J gene is TRBJ2-7, the V gene TRBV5-6; 8 bases agree with TRBD2. This CDR3 is built from 17 residues. The germline V gene has CDR1 SGHDT and CDR2 YYEEEE. The chain's CDR3 is CASSFQGISGNAYEQHF. The CDR3 region has the DNA TGTGCCAGCAGCTTCCAGGGGATTAGCGGGAACGCCTACGAGCAGCACTTC.

This clonotype was recorded only once. CDR3 sequence reads: CASSIFSGELFF. In DNA form, the CDR3 reads TGTGCCAGCTCGATATTCTCCGGGGAGCTGTTTTTT. The chain combines TRBV6-1 with TRBJ2-2; D remains unclear. The germline gives CDR1 MNHNS, CDR2 SASEGT. Trimming pared 8 bases from V and 6 bases from J, leaving 10 bases between. There are 12 residues in the CDR3.

About this clonotype: A read error may produce the germline difference seen at one junction end. V and J are TRBV20-1 and TRBJ1-4; the D gene is possibly TRBD1 (5 bases). The CDR3 is 14 residues long. Germline loops: CDR1 DFQATT, CDR2 SNEGSKA (reference sequence). CDR3 region: CSASPRGRDEKLVF. DNA of the CDR3: TGCAGTGCTAGCCCCCGGGGCAGAGATGAAAAACTGGTTTTT.

The chain couples TRBV7-7 to TRBJ2-1, with 15 bases identical to TRBD2. Germline loops: CDR1 SSHAT, CDR2 FNYEAQ (reference sequence). V shed 11 bases, J shed 3 bases, and the junction held 11 bases outside the gene matches. CDR3 length: 17 residues. The CDR3 DNA reads as TGTGCCGACGGACTAGCGGGAGGGCCGGTAGGCTACAATGAGCAGTTCTTC. Amino acids: CADGLAGGPVGYNEQFF.

In its sample, this clonotype was seen many times. Its ends do not fully match the called genes, so a read error is possible. The rearrangement joins TRBV4-3 to TRBJ1-2; TRBD1 is a possible D gene (5 bases). The CDR3 has 13 amino acids. CDR1 LGHNA and CDR2 YSLEER come from the germline V gene. In nucleotides, the CDR3 is TGCGCCAGCAGCCCCCTCAACAATCAGGGCTACGCCTTC. Its protein product is CASSPLNNQGYAF.

V and J are TRBV29-1 and TRBJ2-2, with no clear D. V was pared by 4 bases and J by 6 bases, with 6 bases between. CDR3 size: 11 residues. Germline values: CDR1 SQVTM, CDR2 ANQGSEA. CDR3 in DNA: TGCAGCGTTGTTCTCGCCGGGGAGCTGTTTTTT. Residues: CSVVLAGELFF.

This clonotype was counted at least ten times. V usage is TRBV6-6 and J usage is TRBJ2-2; 7 bases match TRBD2. This CDR3 contains 14 residues. V trimming: 1 base; J trimming: 6 bases; junction bases outside the gene matches: 2. Per germline, CDR1 MNHNY and CDR2 SVGAGI (reference sequence). The CDR3 DNA sequence: TGTGCCAGCAGTTACTTCGGGGGGTCCGGGGAGCTGTTTTTT. Translating it yields CASSYFGGSGELFF.

The V and J genes are TRBV7-3 and TRBJ1-5; TRBD1 agrees at 10 bases. The CDR3 runs 14 residues. Germline V gene lookup returns CDR1 SGHTA and CDR2 FQGTGA. The V gene end was trimmed by 5 bases and the J gene end by 11 bases; junction bases not matched to a gene: 9. The DNA for the CDR3 is TGTGCCAGCAGCCGGACAGGGGGTTTGGAGACCCAGCATTTT. Amino acid sequence: CASSRTGGLETQHF.

The V and J genes are TRBV4-1 and TRBJ2-7; 7 bases align to TRBD2. Germline V gene sequence: CDR1 MGHRA, CDR2 YSYEKL. This CDR3 has 17 amino acids. Losses at the gene ends were 3 bases for V and 0 bases for J; bases not matched to a gene: 11. The CDR3: CASSQAYGGFHSYEQYF. CDR3 sequence (DNA): TGCGCCAGCAGCCAGGCCTACGGGGGGTTCCACTCCTACGAGCAGTACTTC.

The chain employs TRBV7-3 and TRBJ1-6; 9 bases are shared with TRBD1. The CDR3 runs 18 residues. V gave up 6 bases and J gave up 8 bases; unmatched junction bases: 17. Per germline, CDR1 SGHTA and CDR2 FQGTGA. For the CDR3, the DNA is TGTGCCAGCAGACCGACAGGAACCGGGACAGGGTTTGATTCACCCCTCCACTTT. As protein: CASRPTGTGTGFDSPLHF.

The chain links TRBV6-1 to TRBJ2-7; D is perhaps TRBD2 (7 bases). Per germline, CDR1 MNHNS and CDR2 SASEGT. V gave up 1 base and J gave up 4 bases, with 17 bases separating them. CDR3 length equals 16 residues. CDR3 region: CASSEVGGGRGYEQYF. In nucleotides, the CDR3 is TGTGCCAGCAGTGAAGTGGGGGGGGGGCGAGGGTACGAGCAGTACTTC.

V and J are TRBV20-1 and TRBJ2-7; 7 bases agree with TRBD1. CDR3 length equals 12 residues. Germline V CDR1 and CDR2: DFQATT, SNEGSKA (reference sequence). V was clipped by 4 bases and J by 6 bases; unmatched bases: 6. The CDR3 loop is CSATGGTREQYF. DNA for the CDR3: TGCAGTGCTACAGGGGGTACTCGCGAGCAGTACTTC.

The gene calls are TRBV7-9 and TRBJ2-4; 10 bases match TRBD1. The CDR3 is made up of 18 amino acids. Germline loops: CDR1 SEHNR, CDR2 FQNEAQ (reference sequence). V gave up 3 bases and J gave up 1 base; unmatched junction bases: 9. DNA of the CDR3: TGTGCCAGCAGCTTGGTTAAGGGGGACAGGGGTGCCAAAAACATTCAGTACTTC. Protein product: CASSLVKGDRGAKNIQYF.